This T cell receptor (beta chain) was sequenced during a study of T cells in localized non-small cell lung cancer. Overall study results and limits: Uninvolved adjacent lung showed higher T cell clonality than tumor. Because only a single region of the tumor was sequenced, heterogeneity remains possible. Appearance in adjacent lung was seen for a median approximately 60 of the top 100 tumor clones. Prolonged overall survival went with higher T cell density in the blood.

Germline values: CDR1 SGHTA, CDR2 FQGTGA. The V and J ends lost 1 base and 3 bases, in that order; junction bases with no gene match: 7. The CDR3 spans 17 residues. TCRdb keeps only in-frame clones here, not all; method: immunoSEQ multiplex PCR. Of roughly 40,000 clones in the sample, roughly 80% were seen once. On this clone itself: The target antigen is unknown.

The sequences come from PBMCs, collected before any cancer treatment. This receptor was taken from a man aged 40 to 70 with stage II lung adenocarcinoma. The chain carries TRBV7-3 and TRBJ2-2; TRBD1 aligns across 8 bases. CDR3 in DNA: TGTGCCAGCAGCTTAAGTAGGAGACAGGGGTACACCGGGGAGCTGTTTTTT. Its translation: CASSLSRRQGYTGELFF.